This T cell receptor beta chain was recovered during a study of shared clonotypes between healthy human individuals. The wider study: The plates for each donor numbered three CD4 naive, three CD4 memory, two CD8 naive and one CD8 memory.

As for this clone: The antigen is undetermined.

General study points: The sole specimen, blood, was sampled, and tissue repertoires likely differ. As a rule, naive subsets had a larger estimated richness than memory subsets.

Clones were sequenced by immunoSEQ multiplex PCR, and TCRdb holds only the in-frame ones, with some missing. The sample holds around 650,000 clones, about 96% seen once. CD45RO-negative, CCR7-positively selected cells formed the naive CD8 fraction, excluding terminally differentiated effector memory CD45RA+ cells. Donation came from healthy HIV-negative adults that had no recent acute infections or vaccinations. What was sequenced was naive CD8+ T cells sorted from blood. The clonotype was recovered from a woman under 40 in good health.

The DNA for the CDR3 is TGTGCCAGCAGTGGTGGGTTCCGGGGGGTCAACGAGCAGTACTTC. As protein: CASSGGFRGVNEQYF. The chain uses TRBV6-1 and TRBJ2-5, with 7 bases that match TRBD2. The end of the DNA is better explained by TRBJ2-7, so the J call may be wrong. CDR3 length: 15 residues. The germline gives CDR1 MNHNS, CDR2 SASEGT.